This T cell receptor (beta chain) stems from a study of blood T cells in healthy people across ages. There are 14 residues in the CDR3. V lost 0 bases and J lost 2; bases outside the gene matches: 1. CDR1 SGDLS and CDR2 YYNGEE come from the germline V gene. A second PCR, run for about 7 to 11 cycles, used a sample-barcoded 5' primer plus a J-beta primer mix. TCRdb recomputed calls from the 5' RACE reads with MiXCR, one row per CDR3 protein. The sample has 910,000 or so distinct CDR3 sequences; roughly 51% are singletons. Sequenced sample: blood. The V and J genes are TRBV9 and TRBJ2-5; 7 nucleotides agree with TRBD1. This clonotype was obtained from a woman between 55 and 75 years old in good health. The CDR3 region is CASSVGGQQETQYF. The CDR3 region has the DNA TGTGCCAGCAGCGTAGGGGGACAGCAAGAGACCCAGTACTTC.